This T cell receptor beta chain was found in a study of T-cell memory formation after mild COVID-19. From the 5' RACE reads, TCRdb called clonotypes with MiXCR, one entry per CDR3 protein. Of 250,000 to 300,000 distinct CDR3 sequences listed, 15% to 20% are singletons. Germline V CDR1 and CDR2: SGHRS, YFSETQ. The CDR3 spans 16 residues. Trimming took off 0 bases at V and 2 bases at J, with 15 bases between the two ends. This TCR was recovered from a young man who had mild COVID-19 (a few samples of this study predate the infection). Cell type and time point are not known. V gene TRBV5-1 combines with J gene TRBJ2-7, with D unresolved. Material: PBMCs or a T cell subset sorted from them (not recorded which). Here the CDR3 reads CASSLAGQEPPYEQYF. CDR3 nucleotides: TGCGCCAGCAGCTTGGCCGGCCAGGAACCCCCCTACGAGCAGTACTTC.